The 25 T cell receptor beta chains given below trace back to one sample, sequenced in a study of CD8 T cells in Susac syndrome. RNA was extracted with the RNeasy kit, and a quantity of about 0.45 to 1 ug was reverse transcribed using random hexamers. TCRdb independently ran MiXCR on the immunoSEQ multiplex PCR reads; one entry per CDR3 protein. Of roughly 200,000 distinct CDR3 sequences in the sample, approximately 94% were seen once. The material sequenced was CD4+ T cells from PBMCs. The receptors stem from a human donor with multiple sclerosis.

This chain links TRBV3-1 with TRBJ1-1, with 9 positions matching TRBD1. Germline loops: CDR1 LGHDT, CDR2 YNNKEL (reference sequence). This CDR3 is 16 amino acids long. V lost 4 bases to trimming and J lost 1 base; unmatched junction nucleotides: 7. The CDR3 here is CASSLYRGLSNTEAFF. The CDR3 DNA reads as TGTGCCAGCAGCCTCTACAGGGGGCTGTCGAACACTGAAGCTTTCTTT.

The rearrangement uses TRBV9 and TRBJ2-5; 7 bases fit TRBD2. Germline V lookup: CDR1 SGDLS, CDR2 YYNGEE. The CDR3 sequence is 18 residues long. With 0 bases clipped from V and 2 bases from J, the junction kept 13 bases outside the gene matches. The CDR3 region has the DNA TGTGCCAGCAGCGTAGCGCCTGTGGGCGGGGGAACTCAAGAGACCCAGTACTTC. Its protein is CASSVAPVGGGTQETQYF. The whole variable domain, filled in from reference TRBV9 and TRBJ2-5, reads DSGVTQTPKHLITATGQRVTLRCSPRSGDLSVYWYQQSLDQGLQFLIQYYNGEERAKGNILERFSAQQFPDLHSELNLSSLELGDSALYFCASSVAPVGGGTQETQYFGPGTRLLVL.

The chain recombines TRBV7-9 with TRBJ1-2; D not certain. Trimming pared 0 bases from V and 8 bases from J, leaving 13 bases between. CDR1 is SEHNR and CDR2 is FQNEAQ in the germline V gene (reference sequence). The CDR3 is made up of 14 amino acids. The CDR3 DNA follows: TGTGCCAGCAGCTTAGCTTTCCGGGATCGGGGCTACACCTTC. Its translation is CASSLAFRDRGYTF.

This chain joins TRBV18 and TRBJ2-7; 8 bases fit TRBD1. The CDR3 extends over 14 amino acids. V shed 5 bases and J 4 bases; nucleotides not matched to a gene: 7. CDR1 and CDR2 (germline): KGHSH, LQKENI. CDR3 nucleotide sequence: TGTGCCAGCTCAACCGGGACAGGCCCTTACGAGCAGTACTTC. Translation: CASSTGTGPYEQYF.

The V and J genes are TRBV24-1 and TRBJ2-6; D gene uncertain. V lost 4 bases, J lost 3 bases, and 9 bases lay in between. Per the germline V gene, CDR1 is KGHDR and CDR2 is SFDVKD. This CDR3 comprises 15 residues. The CDR3 reads CATSDPTGGANVLTF. The CDR3 bases are TGTGCCACCAGTGACCCGACGGGTGGGGCCAACGTCCTGACTTTC.

The chain has TRBV25-1 and TRBJ1-6; D not resolved. Per germline, CDR1 MGHDK and CDR2 SYGVNS. The CDR3 has 14 amino acids. Between the trimmed V and J ends, which lost 11 bases and 4 bases, there was a span of 15 bases. CDR3 nucleotides: TGTGCCGCTAGTGGGGTGGGATATAATTCACCCCTCCACTTT. Translated: CAASGVGYNSPLHF.

This chain links TRBV5-1 with TRBJ1-4, with no clear D. V gave up 1 base and J gave up 7 bases, with 11 bases separating them. Per the germline V gene, CDR1 is SGHRS and CDR2 is YFSETQ. The CDR3 runs to 14 residues. The CDR3: CASSLLSGGEKLFF. CDR3 DNA: TGCGCCAGCAGCTTGCTCTCAGGAGGTGAAAAACTGTTTTTT.

V and J are TRBV29-1 and TRBJ2-1, with no clear D. Between the trimmed V and J ends, which lost 6 bases and 8 bases, there was a span of 11 bases. CDR1 is SQVTM and CDR2 is ANQGSEA in the germline V gene. This CDR3 spans 11 amino acids. In DNA form, the CDR3 reads TGCAGCGTACCGAAGGGCGATGAGCAGTTCTTC. Translation: CSVPKGDEQFF.

This clonotype appeared a single time. V usage is TRBV6-5 and J usage is TRBJ1-1; perhaps TRBD1 as D (6 bases). The CDR3 runs 12 residues. Trimming shortened V by 6 bases and J by 8 bases, and 13 bases separated the two germline ends. The germline CDR1 and CDR2 sequences are MNHEY and SVGAGI. The CDR3 sequence: CASSRGGIEAFF. The DNA of the CDR3 is TGTGCCAGCAGCCGGGGGGGCATCGAAGCTTTCTTT.

The chain combines TRBV29-1 with TRBJ1-1; TRBD1 is a possible D gene (5 bases). CDR3 length equals 14 residues. Germline V gene sequence: CDR1 SQVTM, CDR2 ANQGSEA. Trimming left V 2 bases short and J 0 bases short, with 10 bases between. The CDR3 reads CSVERDSMNTEAFF. In DNA, the CDR3 is TGCAGCGTTGAAAGGGACTCCATGAACACTGAAGCTTTCTTT.

The rearrangement uses TRBV15 and TRBJ1-1; 7 positions match TRBD1. The CDR3 covers 17 residues. V was clipped by 1 base and J by 4 bases; unmatched bases: 12. CDR1 is LNHNV, CDR2 YYDKDF, per germline (reference sequence). The CDR3 DNA is TGTGCCACCAGCAGAGGGTTGACAGGGAGAGGTAGCACTGAAGCTTTCTTT. Translated: CATSRGLTGRGSTEAFF.

This clonotype occurred a few times. V and J are TRBV7-9 and TRBJ2-3; D is possibly TRBD1 (5 bases). Germline CDR1 SEHNR, CDR2 FQNEAQ (reference sequence). V lost 5 bases and J 1 base, leaving 10 bases between the germline ends. The CDR3 has 14 amino acids. The CDR3 DNA follows: TGTGCCAGCAGCCCAAGCAGGGGCACAGATACGCAGTATTTT. The encoded protein is CASSPSRGTDTQYF.

The gene calls are TRBV2 and TRBJ2-3, with D maybe TRBD2 (6 bases). V gave up 8 bases and J gave up 1 base, with 13 bases separating them. Germline values: CDR1 SNHLY, CDR2 FYNNEI. The CDR3 consists of 14 residues. The CDR3 reads CASALERGTDTQYF. DNA for the CDR3: TGTGCCAGCGCGCTGGAGCGGGGCACAGATACGCAGTATTTT.

This clonotype was picked up one time. V and J are TRBV5-1 and TRBJ2-7; TRBD2 is a possible D gene (6 bases). The V end lost 4 bases, the J end lost 4 bases, and 15 bases lay between the germline ends. The CDR3 has 14 residues. The germline gives CDR1 SGHRS, CDR2 YFSETQ. The chain's CDR3 is CASSAGTSGYEQYF. The CDR3 DNA reads TGCGCCAGCAGCGCGGGGACGTCGGGATACGAGCAGTACTTC.

The gene calls are TRBV2 and TRBJ1-5; 12 bases are shared with TRBD1. V shed 8 bases, J shed 1 base, and the junction held 3 bases outside the gene matches. CDR3 length: 15 residues. Looked up from germline, CDR1 is SNHLY and CDR2 is FYNNEI. CDR3 nucleotides: TGTGCCAGCGGGACAGGGGGCGCGAGCAATCAGCCCCAGCATTTT. It yields the protein CASGTGGASNQPQHF.

This rearrangement joins TRBV20-1 to TRBJ1-2, with D possibly matching TRBD1 (6 bases). The V gene lost 4 bases and the J gene lost 9 bases, with 24 bases spanning the gap. This CDR3 comprises 15 residues. Germline V gives CDR1 DFQATT, CDR2 SNEGSKA (reference sequence). The chain's CDR3 is CSATDRQQGPYRYTF. In nucleotides, the CDR3 is TGCAGTGCTACCGACCGTCAACAGGGACCTTATCGCTACACCTTC.

This rearrangement joins TRBV13 to TRBJ2-1; TRBD1 is a possible D gene (6 bases). The CDR3 is 15 residues long. Germline CDR1 PRHDT, CDR2 FYEKMQ (reference sequence). Trimming left V 6 bases short and J 4 bases short, with 16 bases between. As DNA, the CDR3 is TGTGCCAGCAGAACTCGGGACACCAAGTACAATGAGCAGTTCTTC. Translation gives CASRTRDTKYNEQFF.

The V and J genes are TRBV15 and TRBJ1-2; D call uncertain. Germline CDR1 and CDR2: LNHNV and YYDKDF (reference sequence). V was cut by 0 bases and J by 3 bases, with 14 bases left in between. This CDR3 comprises 16 residues. The CDR3 sequence is CATSRERMEEHYGYTF. For the CDR3, the DNA is TGTGCCACCAGCAGAGAGAGGATGGAAGAGCACTATGGCTACACCTTC.

The J gene is TRBJ2-5, the V gene TRBV7-8; the match to TRBD2 covers 8 bases. Unmatched junction bases numbered 5, after V lost 7 bases and J lost 1 base. From germline, CDR1 is SGHVS and CDR2 FQNEAQ. The CDR3 runs 14 residues. The CDR3 spells CASKVAGGQETQYF. CDR3 coding DNA: TGTGCCAGCAAGGTGGCGGGGGGCCAAGAGACCCAGTACTTC.

The genes are TRBV30 and TRBJ1-2; TRBD1 might be the D (6 bases). Germline V gene sequence: CDR1 GTSNPN, CDR2 SVGIG (reference sequence). The CDR3 consists of 13 residues. V was pared by 5 bases and J by 2 bases, with 12 bases between. CDR3 bases: TGTGCCTGGGGACAGAACTTAAACTATGGCTACACCTTC. It codes for CAWGQNLNYGYTF.

Comments on this clonotype: Here the CDR3 omits its conserved ending phenylalanine or tryptophan, so a read error is the likely source. The DNA is left out, because the CDR3 cannot be placed on it with certainty; the CDR3 is given as TCRdb lists it. The rearrangement joins TRBV6-2 or TRBV6-3 to TRBJ2-1; the table names TRBD1, a call not compared with the DNA. The CDR3 sequence runs 12 residues, both termini included. CDR1 and CDR2 (germline): MNHEY, SVGEGT. CDR3 protein: CASSSDTAGTVL.

The J gene is TRBJ2-3, the V gene TRBV14; D is tentatively TRBD1 or TRBD2 (5 bases each). Trimming shortened V by 5 bases and J by 2 bases, and 17 bases separated the two germline ends. The germline V gene encodes CDR1 SGHDN and CDR2 FVKESK. The CDR3 has 16 residues. The CDR3 region is CASSSAIGTYTDTQYF. As DNA, the CDR3 is TGTGCCAGCAGCTCGGCTATTGGGACCTACACAGATACGCAGTATTTT.

The chain combines TRBV23-1 with TRBJ1-2; D is possibly TRBD1 (6 bases). TRBV23-1 is filed as an ORF, its function uncertain. The CDR3 contains 17 residues. Trimming pared 0 bases from V and 4 bases from J, leaving 18 bases between. The CDR3: CASSQSLGGPPTYGYTF. In DNA form, the CDR3 reads TGCGCCAGCAGTCAATCGCTTGGGGGGCCACCAACCTATGGCTACACCTTC.

The rearrangement links TRBV29-1 to TRBJ1-2, with a weak D call TRBD1 (5 bases). With 8 bases removed from V and 4 bases from J, the gap between germline ends came to 17 bases. CDR3 size: 13 residues. Germline values: CDR1 SQVTM, CDR2 ANQGSEA. In nucleotides, the CDR3 is TGCAGCACCGAGGCGGGGGGAAGCTATGGCTACACCTTC. As protein: CSTEAGGSYGYTF.

The chain recombines TRBV12-3 or TRBV12-4 with TRBJ2-7, with 10 bases fitting TRBD1. Trimming removed 7 bases from V and 4 bases from J; junction bases left unmatched: 7. The CDR3 contains 14 residues. CDR3: CASTWTGGFYEQYF. CDR3 nucleotides: TGTGCCAGCACATGGACAGGGGGATTTTACGAGCAGTACTTC.